Given below is one TCR beta chain in context. The antigen is unknown. Assay used: immunoSEQ multiplex PCR; TCRdb lists only in-frame clones, some missing. Here the sample spans 30,000 to 40,000 clones, 60% to 85% being singletons. The sample comes from a study of OX40 agonist ivuxolimab in advanced cancers. Study overall: Two patients with cutaneous melanoma and one with hepatocellular carcinoma, three in total, showed partial responses. Study-level results: On average, a greater number of expanded clones characterised CD8+ T cells relative to CD4+. Within 6 weeks, CD4+ and CD8+ blood T cells expanded clonally at 0.1 to 3.0 mg/kg. Still undetermined is the antigen specificity of the expanded peripheral T cells.

CDR3 length: 14 residues. Per germline, CDR1 SGHAT and CDR2 FQDESV (reference sequence). V lost 0 bases and J 4 bases, leaving 8 bases between the germline ends. The sequencing here drew on CD4+ or CD8+ T cells sorted from blood, taken in a trial of the OX40 agonist ivuxolimab. This TCR came from an adult with an advanced solid tumor such as melanoma, head and neck, liver or kidney cancer. The genes are TRBV11-1 and TRBJ2-3; a weak D match, TRBD1 (6 bases). Here the CDR3 DNA reads TGTGCCAGCAGCTTAGCGAAGGGGGCAGATACGCAGTATTTT. It encodes CASSLAKGADTQYF.